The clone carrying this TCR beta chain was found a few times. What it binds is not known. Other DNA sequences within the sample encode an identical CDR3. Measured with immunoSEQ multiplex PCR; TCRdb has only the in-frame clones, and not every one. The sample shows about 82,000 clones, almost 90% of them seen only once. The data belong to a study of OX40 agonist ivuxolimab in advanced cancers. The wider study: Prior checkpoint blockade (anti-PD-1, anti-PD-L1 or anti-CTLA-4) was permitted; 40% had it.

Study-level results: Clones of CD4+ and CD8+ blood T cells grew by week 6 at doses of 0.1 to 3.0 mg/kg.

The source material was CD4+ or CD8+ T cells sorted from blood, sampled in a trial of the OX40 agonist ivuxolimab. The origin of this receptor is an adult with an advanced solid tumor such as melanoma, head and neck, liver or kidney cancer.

For the CDR3, the DNA is TGTGCCAGCAGCGTAGTCACCGGGGAGCTGTTTTTT. Its translation is CASSVVTGELFF. V is TRBV9 and J is TRBJ2-2; D gene ambiguous. The CDR3 spans 12 residues. Germline V CDR1 and CDR2: SGDLS, YYNGEE. V dropped 0 bases and J dropped 4 bases, with 1 base sitting between them.